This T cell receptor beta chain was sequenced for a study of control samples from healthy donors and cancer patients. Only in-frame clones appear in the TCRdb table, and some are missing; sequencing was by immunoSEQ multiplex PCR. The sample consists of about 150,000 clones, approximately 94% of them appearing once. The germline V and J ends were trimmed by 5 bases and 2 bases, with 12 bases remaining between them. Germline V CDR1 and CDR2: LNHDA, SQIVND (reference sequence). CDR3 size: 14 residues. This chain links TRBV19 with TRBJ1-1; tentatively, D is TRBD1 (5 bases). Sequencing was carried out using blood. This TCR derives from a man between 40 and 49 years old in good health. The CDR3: CASSPGTSNTEAFF. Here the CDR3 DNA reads TGTGCCAGTAGTCCCGGGACGAGTAACACTGAAGCTTTCTTT.